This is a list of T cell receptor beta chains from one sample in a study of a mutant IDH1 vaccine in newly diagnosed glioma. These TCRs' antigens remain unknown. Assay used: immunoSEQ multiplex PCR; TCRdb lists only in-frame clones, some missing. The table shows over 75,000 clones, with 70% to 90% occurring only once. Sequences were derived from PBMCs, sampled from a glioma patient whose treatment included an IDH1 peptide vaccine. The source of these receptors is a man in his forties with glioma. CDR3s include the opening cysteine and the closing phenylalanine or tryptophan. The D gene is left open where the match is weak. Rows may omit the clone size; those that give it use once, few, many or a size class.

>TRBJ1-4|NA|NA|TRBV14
TGTGCCAGCAGCCACTCAGGGATGGCTAATGAAAAACTGTTTTTT
CASSHSGMANEKLFF
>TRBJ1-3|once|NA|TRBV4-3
TGCGCCAGCAGCCAAGCGTCCAGAAGCGGAAACACCATATATTTT
CASSQASRSGNTIYF
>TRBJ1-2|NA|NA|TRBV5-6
TGTGCCAGCAGCTTGGGCGATTATGGCTACACCTTC
CASSLGDYGYTF
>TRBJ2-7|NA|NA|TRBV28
TGTGCCAGCTCTTTCGCCGGGACATTTTCCTACGAGCAGTACTTC
CASSFAGTFSYEQYF
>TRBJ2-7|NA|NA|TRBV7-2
TGTGCCAGCTCCCTCCGTAGGGCGGATGAGCAGTACTTC
CASSLRRADEQYF
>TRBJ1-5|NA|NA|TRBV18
TGTGCCAGCTCACCACCGGGGGGGGGCGGCAATCAGCCCCAGCATTTT
CASSPPGGGGNQPQHF
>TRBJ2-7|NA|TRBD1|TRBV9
TGTGCCAGCAGCGTAGCTACAGGGGGCGGCGAGCAGTACTTC
CASSVATGGGEQYF
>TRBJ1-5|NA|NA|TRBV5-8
TGTGCCAGCACCCCGGGTTGGGGCAATCAGCCCCAGCATTTT
CASTPGWGNQPQHF
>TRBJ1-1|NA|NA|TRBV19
TGTGCCAGTAGCCACCGAAGCTGGGGGGACACTGAAGCTTTCTTT
CASSHRSWGDTEAFF
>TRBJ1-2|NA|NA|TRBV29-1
TGCAGCGTTGAAGGTCAGGGGTACTATGGCTACACCTTC
CSVEGQGYYGYTF
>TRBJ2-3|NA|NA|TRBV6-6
TGTGCCAGCAGTTACGGAGTAGATACGCAGTATTTT
CASSYGVDTQYF
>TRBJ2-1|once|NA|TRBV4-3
TGCGCCAGCAGCCAAGATCTGGGTAGCGGTTATAGCTCCTACAATGAGCAGTTCTTC
CASSQDLGSGYSSYNEQFF
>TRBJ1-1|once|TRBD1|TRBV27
TGTGCCAGCAGTGTCGACAGGGGAGCGTATGGGGCTTTCTTT
CASSVDRGAYGAFF
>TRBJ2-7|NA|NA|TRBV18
TGTGCCAGCTCACAGGGTCCCGAGCAGTACTTC
CASSQGPEQYF
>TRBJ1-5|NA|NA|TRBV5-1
TGCGCCAGCAGCTTGGTGGGGGATAGCAATCAGCCCCAGCATTTT
CASSLVGDSNQPQHF
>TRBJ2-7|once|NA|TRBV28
TGTGCCAGCAGTACCCAGGGACTTTCCTACGAGCAGTACTTC
CASSTQGLSYEQYF
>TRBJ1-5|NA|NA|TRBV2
TGTGCCAGCGATAGGGAACCCAATCAGCCCCAGCATTTT
CASDREPNQPQHF
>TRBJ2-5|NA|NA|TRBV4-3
TGCGCCAGCAGCCAAGATACAGCGGGAGAGACCCAGTACTTC
CASSQDTAGETQYF
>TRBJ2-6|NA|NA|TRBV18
TGTGCCAGCTCACCCAGCCTGGGGGACACTGGGGCCAACGTCCTGACTTTC
CASSPSLGDTGANVLTF
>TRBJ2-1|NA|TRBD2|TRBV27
TGTGCCAGCAGTTCGGGACTAGCGCGTAACAATGAGCAGTTCTTC
CASSSGLARNNEQFF
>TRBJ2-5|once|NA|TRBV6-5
TGTGCCAGCAGCAAGGGGCTCCGGGCGGGTGGGACCCAGTACTTC
CASSKGLRAGGTQYF
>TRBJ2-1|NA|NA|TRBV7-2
TGTGCCAGCAGCGCCGGGACCGAAATCGTGAATGAGCAGTTCTTC
CASSAGTEIVNEQFF
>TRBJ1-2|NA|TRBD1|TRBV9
TGTGCCAGCAGCGTAGGACCGGGACAGGGAGTTTATGGCTACACCTTC
CASSVGPGQGVYGYTF
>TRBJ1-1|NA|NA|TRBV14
TGTGCCAGCAGCACCCGGCGGAGGGGTACGGGCACTGAAGCTTTCTTT
CASSTRRRGTGTEAFF
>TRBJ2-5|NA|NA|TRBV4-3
TGCGCCAGCAGCCAAGACGGGGGCGAGACCCAGTACTTC
CASSQDGGETQYF
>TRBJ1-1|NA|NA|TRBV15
TGTGCCACCAGCAGAGATGGGGGGTACACTGAAGCTTTCTTT
CATSRDGGYTEAFF
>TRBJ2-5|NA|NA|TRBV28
TGTGCCAGCACCCTCGTTACCGGGGAGACCCAGTACTTC
CASTLVTGETQYF